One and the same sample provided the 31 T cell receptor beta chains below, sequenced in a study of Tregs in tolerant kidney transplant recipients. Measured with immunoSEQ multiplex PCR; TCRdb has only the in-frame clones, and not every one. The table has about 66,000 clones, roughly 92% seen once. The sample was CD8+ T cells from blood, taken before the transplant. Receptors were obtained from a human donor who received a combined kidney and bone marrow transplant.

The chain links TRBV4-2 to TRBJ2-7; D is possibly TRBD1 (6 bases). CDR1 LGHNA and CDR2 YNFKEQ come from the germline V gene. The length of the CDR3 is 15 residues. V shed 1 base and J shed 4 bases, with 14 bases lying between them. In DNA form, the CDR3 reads TGTGCCAGCAGCCAAGGTAGGGGGATCGTTTACGAGCAGTACTTC. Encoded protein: CASSQGRGIVYEQYF.

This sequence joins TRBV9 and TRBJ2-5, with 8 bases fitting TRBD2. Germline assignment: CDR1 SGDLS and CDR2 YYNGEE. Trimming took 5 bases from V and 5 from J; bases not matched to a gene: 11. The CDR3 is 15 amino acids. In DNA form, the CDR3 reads TGTGCCAGCAGTGCCAGCGGGGGCGCTGGGGAGACCCAGTACTTC. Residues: CASSASGGAGETQYF.

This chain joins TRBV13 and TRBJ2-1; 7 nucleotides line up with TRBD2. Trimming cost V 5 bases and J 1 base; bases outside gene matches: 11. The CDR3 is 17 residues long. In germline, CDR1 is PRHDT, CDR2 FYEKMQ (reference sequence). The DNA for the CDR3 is TGTGCCAGCAGCAACCGGGACTATACCAGTTCCTACAATGAGCAGTTCTTC. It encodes CASSNRDYTSSYNEQFF.

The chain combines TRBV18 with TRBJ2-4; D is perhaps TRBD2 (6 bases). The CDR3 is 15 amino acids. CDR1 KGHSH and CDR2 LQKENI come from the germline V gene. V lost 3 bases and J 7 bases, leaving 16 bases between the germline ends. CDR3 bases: TGTGCCAGCTCACCGGGGACCCCAGGGAGGAACATTCAGTACTTC. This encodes CASSPGTPGRNIQYF.

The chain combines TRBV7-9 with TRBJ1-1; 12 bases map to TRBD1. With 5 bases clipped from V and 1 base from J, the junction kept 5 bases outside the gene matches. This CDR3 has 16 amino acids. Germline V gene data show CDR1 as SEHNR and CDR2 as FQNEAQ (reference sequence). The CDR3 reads CASSRGTGGENTEAFF. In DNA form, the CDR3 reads TGTGCCAGCAGCCGTGGGACAGGGGGCGAGAACACTGAAGCTTTCTTT.

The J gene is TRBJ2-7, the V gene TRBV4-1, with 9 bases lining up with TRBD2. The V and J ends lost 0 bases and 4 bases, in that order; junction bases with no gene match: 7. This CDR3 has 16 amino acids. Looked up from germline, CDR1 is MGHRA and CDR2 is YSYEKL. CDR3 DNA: TGCGCCAGCAGCCAAGAATTTCCGGGACTAGCTTACGAGCAGTACTTC. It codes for CASSQEFPGLAYEQYF.

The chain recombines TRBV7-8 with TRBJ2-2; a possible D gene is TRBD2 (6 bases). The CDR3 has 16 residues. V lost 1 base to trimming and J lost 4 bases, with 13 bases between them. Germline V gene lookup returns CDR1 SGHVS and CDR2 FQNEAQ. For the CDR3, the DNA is TGTGCCAGCAGCTTAGAGCGGGTTAGCTTCACCGGGGAGCTGTTTTTT. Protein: CASSLERVSFTGELFF. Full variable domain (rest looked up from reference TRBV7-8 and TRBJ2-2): GAGVSQSPRYKVAKRGQDVALRCDPISGHVSLFWYQQALGQGPEFLTYFQNEAQLDKSGLPSDRFFAERPEGSVSTLKIQRTQQEDSAVYLCASSLERVSFTGELFFGEGSRLTVL.

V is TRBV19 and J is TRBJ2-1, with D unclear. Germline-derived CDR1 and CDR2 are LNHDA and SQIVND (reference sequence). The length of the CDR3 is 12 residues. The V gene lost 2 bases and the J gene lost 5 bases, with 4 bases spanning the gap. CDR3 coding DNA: TGTGCCAGTAGTATATTAAACAATGAGCAGTTCTTC. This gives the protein CASSILNNEQFF.

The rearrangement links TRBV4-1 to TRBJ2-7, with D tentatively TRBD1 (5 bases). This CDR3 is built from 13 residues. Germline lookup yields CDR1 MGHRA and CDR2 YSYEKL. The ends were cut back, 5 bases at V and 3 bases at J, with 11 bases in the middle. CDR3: CASSSTQGYEQYF. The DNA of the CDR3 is TGCGCCAGCAGCTCCACTCAGGGCTACGAGCAGTACTTC.

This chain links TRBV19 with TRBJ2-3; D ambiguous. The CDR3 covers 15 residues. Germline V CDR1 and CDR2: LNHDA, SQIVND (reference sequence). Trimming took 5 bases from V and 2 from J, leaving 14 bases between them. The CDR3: CASSVTVYSTDTQYF. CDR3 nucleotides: TGTGCCAGTAGTGTTACAGTCTACTCCACAGATACGCAGTATTTT.

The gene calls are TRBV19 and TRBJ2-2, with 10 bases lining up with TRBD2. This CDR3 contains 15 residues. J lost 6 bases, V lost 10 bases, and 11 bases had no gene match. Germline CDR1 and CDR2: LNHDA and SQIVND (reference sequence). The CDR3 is CATDEAGGPPGELFF. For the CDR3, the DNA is TGTGCCACCGATGAAGCGGGAGGGCCGCCCGGGGAGCTGTTTTTT.

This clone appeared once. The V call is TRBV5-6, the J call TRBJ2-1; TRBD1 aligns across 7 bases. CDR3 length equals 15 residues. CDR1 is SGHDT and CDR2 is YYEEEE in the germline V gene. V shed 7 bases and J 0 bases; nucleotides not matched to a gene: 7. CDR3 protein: CASAGTESSYNEQFF. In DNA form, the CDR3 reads TGTGCCAGCGCCGGGACAGAGAGCTCCTACAATGAGCAGTTCTTC.

The CDR3 here is CASRAPTWGREGYNEQFF. The CDR3 DNA reads TGTGCCAGCAGGGCCCCGACCTGGGGGCGGGAGGGCTACAATGAGCAGTTCTTC. The chain links TRBV2 to TRBJ2-1; 9 bases are shared with TRBD2. The V gene's germline CDR1 is SNHLY and CDR2 FYNNEI. The CDR3 covers 18 residues. Trimming cost V 6 bases and J 3 bases; bases outside gene matches: 15.

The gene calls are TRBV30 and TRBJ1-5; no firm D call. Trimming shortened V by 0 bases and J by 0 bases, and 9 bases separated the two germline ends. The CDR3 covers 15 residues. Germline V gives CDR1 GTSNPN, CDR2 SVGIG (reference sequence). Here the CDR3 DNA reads TGTGCCTGGAGTGTAGAACAGAATAGCAATCAGCCCCAGCATTTT. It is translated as CAWSVEQNSNQPQHF.

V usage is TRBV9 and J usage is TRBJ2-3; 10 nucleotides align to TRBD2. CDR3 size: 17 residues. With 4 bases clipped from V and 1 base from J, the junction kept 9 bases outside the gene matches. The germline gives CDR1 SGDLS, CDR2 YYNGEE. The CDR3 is CASSSRTSGDGTDTQYF. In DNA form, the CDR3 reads TGTGCCAGCAGCTCCCGGACTAGCGGAGACGGCACAGATACGCAGTATTTT.

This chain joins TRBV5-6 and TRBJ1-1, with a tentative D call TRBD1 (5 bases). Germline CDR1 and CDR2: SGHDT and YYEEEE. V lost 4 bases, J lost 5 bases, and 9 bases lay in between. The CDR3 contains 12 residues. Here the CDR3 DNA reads TGTGCCAGCAGCGTAGGGGAAACTGAAGCTTTCTTT. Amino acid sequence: CASSVGETEAFF.

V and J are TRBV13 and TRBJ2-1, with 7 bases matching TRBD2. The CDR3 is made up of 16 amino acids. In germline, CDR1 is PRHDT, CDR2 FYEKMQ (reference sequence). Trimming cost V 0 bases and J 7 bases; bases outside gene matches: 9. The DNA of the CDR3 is TGTGCCAGCAGCTTAGGAAGACTAGCTGGTCCAAATGAGCAGTTCTTC. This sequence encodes CASSLGRLAGPNEQFF.

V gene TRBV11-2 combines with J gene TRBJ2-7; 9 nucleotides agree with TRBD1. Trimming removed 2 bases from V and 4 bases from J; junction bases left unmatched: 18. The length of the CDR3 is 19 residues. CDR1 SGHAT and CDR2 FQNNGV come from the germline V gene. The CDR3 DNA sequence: TGTGCCAGCAGCTTACCTTTAAACCTCCGGGACAGGGCTACTTACGAGCAGTACTTC. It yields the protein CASSLPLNLRDRATYEQYF.

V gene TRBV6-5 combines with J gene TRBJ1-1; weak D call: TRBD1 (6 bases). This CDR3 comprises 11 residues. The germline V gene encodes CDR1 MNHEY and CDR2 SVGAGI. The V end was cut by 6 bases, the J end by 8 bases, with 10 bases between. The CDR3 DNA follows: TGTGCCAGCAGAGTAGGGACAGAAGCTTTCTTT. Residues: CASRVGTEAFF.

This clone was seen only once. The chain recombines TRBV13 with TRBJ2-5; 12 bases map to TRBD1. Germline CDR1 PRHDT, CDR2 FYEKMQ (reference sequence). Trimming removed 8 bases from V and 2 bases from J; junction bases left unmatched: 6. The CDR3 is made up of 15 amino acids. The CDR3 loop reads CASGTGGGFQETQYF. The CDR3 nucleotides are TGTGCCAGCGGGACAGGGGGCGGATTTCAAGAGACCCAGTACTTC.

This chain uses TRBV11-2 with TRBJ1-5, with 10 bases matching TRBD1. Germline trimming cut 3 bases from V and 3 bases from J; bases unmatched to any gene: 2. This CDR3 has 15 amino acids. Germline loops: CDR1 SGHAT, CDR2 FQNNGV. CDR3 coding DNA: TGTGCCAGCAGCTTGACAGGGGGCTTCAATCAGCCCCAGCATTTT. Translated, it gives CASSLTGGFNQPQHF. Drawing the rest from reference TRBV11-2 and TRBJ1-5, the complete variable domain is EAGVAQSPRYKIIEKRQSVAFWCNPISGHATLYWYQQILGQGPKLLIQFQNNGVVDDSQLPKDRFSAERLKGVDSTLKIQPAKLEDSAVYLCASSLTGGFNQPQHFGDGTRLSIL.

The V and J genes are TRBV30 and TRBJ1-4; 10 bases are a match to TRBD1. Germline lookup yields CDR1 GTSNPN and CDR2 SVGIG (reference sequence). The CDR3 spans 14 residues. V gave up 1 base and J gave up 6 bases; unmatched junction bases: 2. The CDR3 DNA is TGTGCCTGGAGTGGCGGGACAGGGGATGAAAAACTGTTTTTT. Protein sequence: CAWSGGTGDEKLFF.

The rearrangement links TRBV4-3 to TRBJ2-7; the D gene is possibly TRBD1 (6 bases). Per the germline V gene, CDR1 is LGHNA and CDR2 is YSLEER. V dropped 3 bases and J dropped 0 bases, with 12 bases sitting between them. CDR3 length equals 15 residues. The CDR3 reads CASSHLRDTSYEQYF. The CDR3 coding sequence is TGCGCCAGCAGCCATCTCCGGGACACCTCCTACGAGCAGTACTTC.

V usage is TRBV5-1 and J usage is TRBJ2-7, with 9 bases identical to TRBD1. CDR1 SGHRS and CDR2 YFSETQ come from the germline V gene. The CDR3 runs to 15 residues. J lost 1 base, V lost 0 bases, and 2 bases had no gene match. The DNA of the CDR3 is TGCGCCAGCAGCTTGGCCGGGACAGGGTCCTACGAGCAGTACTTC. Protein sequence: CASSLAGTGSYEQYF.

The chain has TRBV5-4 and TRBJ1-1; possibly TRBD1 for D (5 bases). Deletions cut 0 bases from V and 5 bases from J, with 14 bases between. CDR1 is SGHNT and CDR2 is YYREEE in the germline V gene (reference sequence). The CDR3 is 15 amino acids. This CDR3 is CASSLAGTMRTEAFF. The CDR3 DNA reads TGTGCCAGCAGCTTGGCCGGGACTATGAGGACTGAAGCTTTCTTT.

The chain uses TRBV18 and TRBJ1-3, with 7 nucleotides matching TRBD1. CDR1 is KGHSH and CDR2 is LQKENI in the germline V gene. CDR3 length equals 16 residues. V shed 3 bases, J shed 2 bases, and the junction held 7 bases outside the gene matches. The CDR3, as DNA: TGTGCCAGCTCACCGAATCCCGGGACAGCTGGAAACACCATATATTTT. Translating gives CASSPNPGTAGNTIYF.

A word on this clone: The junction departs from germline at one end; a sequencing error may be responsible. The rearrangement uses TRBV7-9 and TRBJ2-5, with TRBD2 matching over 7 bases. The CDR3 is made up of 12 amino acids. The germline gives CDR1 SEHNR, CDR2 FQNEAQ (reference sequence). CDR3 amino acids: CASSSDAGEGNF. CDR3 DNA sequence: TGTGCCAGCAGCTCGGATGCGGGGGAAGGAAACTTC.

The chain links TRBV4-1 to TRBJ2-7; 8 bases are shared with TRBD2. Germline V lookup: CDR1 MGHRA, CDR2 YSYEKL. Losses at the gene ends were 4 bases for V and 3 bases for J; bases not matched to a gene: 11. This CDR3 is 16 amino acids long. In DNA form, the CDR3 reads TGCGCCAGCAGCCTTAGGGGAGCGGGAGAACTCTACGAGCAGTACTTC. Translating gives CASSLRGAGELYEQYF.

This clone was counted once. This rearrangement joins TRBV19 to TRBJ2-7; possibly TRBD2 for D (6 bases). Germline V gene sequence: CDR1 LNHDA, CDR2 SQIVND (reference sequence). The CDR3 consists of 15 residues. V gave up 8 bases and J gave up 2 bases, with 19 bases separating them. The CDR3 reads CASSPYLGGTYEQYF. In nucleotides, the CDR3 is TGTGCCAGTTCTCCCTACCTGGGAGGAACCTACGAGCAGTACTTC.

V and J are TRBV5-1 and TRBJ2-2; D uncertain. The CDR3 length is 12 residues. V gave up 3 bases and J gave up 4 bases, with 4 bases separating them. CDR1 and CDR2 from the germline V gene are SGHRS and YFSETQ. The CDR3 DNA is TGCGCCAGCAGCTCCGGCACCGGGGAGCTGTTTTTT. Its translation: CASSSGTGELFF.

CDR3 coding DNA: TGCGCCAGCAGCCTCCGCGCCGGACAGGGGGCGGCCGGGGAGCTGTTTTTT. Translation: CASSLRAGQGAAGELFF. The chain joins TRBV4-3 to TRBJ2-2; 11 bases agree with TRBD1. The V gene end was trimmed by 4 bases and the J gene end by 6 bases; junction bases not matched to a gene: 10. This CDR3 spans 17 amino acids. CDR1 and CDR2 (germline): LGHNA, YSLEER.